This T cell receptor (beta chain) appears in the sequencing data of a study of blood T cell repertoires in COVID-19. About the research overall: The study drew acute and convalescent COVID-19 samples from the United States, Italy and Spain. PBMCs, B-cell-depleted T cells, or T cells were the source of the cDNA or gDNA that made up the material.

With 3 bases removed from V and 1 base from J, the gap between germline ends came to 30 bases. This CDR3 is built from 21 residues. CDR1 and CDR2 (germline): LNHDA, SQIVND (reference sequence). Authors' methods: By means of reference gene primer amplification, nucleated cell counts were estimated. Libraries were prepared by immunoSEQ multiplex PCR; TCRdb keeps only in-frame clonotypes and omits some of them. That table is the source of V, J and clone size, and D and trimming were worked out from the DNA. The table lists some 250,000 clones, about four fifths of them singletons. The sample holds one count of this clone.

Sequenced sample: peripheral blood. The chain couples TRBV19 to TRBJ1-2; D perhaps matches TRBD1 (5 bases). This receptor was taken from an older woman with active or convalescent COVID-19. The CDR3 DNA reads TGTGCCAGTAGTATCCCCATTGGGGGGACCGGCCGCCTCCCGGGTAACTATGGCTACACCTTC. Amino acids: CASSIPIGGTGRLPGNYGYTF. Full variable domain (remainder filled in from reference TRBV19 and TRBJ1-2): DGGITQSPKYLFRKEGQNVTLSCEQNLNHDAMYWYRQDPGQGLRLIYYSQIVNDFQKGDIAEGYSVSREKKESFPLTVTSAQKNPTAFYLCASSIPIGGTGRLPGNYGYTFGSGTRLTVV.